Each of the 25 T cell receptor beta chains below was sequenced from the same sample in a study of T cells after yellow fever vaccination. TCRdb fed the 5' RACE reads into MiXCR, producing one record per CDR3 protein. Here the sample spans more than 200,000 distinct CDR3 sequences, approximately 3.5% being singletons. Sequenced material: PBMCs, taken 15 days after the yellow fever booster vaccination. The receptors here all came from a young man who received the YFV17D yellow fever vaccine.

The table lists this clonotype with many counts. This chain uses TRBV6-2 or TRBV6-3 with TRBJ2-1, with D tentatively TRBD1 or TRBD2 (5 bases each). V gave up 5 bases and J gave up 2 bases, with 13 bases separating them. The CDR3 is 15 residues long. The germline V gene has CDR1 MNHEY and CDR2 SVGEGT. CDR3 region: CASSPWDVAYNEQFF. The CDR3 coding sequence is TGTGCCAGCAGTCCCTGGGACGTGGCCTACAATGAGCAGTTCTTC.

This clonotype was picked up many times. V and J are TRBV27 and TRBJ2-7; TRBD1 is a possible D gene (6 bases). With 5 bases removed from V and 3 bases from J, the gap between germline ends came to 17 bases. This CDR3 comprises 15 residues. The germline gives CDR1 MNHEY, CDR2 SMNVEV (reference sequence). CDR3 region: CASSKGQTIYYEQYF. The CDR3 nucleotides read TGTGCCAGCAGTAAGGGACAAACAATCTACTACGAGCAGTACTTC.

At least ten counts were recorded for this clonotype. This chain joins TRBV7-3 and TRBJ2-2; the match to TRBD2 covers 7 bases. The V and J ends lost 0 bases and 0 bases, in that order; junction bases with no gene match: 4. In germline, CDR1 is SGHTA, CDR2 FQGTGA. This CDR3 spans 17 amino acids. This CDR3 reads CASSLTAGTTNTGELFF. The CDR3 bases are TGTGCCAGCAGCTTAACGGCCGGGACTACGAACACCGGGGAGCTGTTTTTT.

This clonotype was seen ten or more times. As DNA, the CDR3 is TGCGCCAGCAGCCCCGGACTGGATCAGCCCCAGCATTTT. Protein: CASSPGLDQPQHF. The chain recombines TRBV5-1 with TRBJ1-5; D not resolved. The CDR3 length is 13 residues. V shed 4 bases and J shed 5 bases, with 10 bases lying between them. The germline gives CDR1 SGHRS, CDR2 YFSETQ.

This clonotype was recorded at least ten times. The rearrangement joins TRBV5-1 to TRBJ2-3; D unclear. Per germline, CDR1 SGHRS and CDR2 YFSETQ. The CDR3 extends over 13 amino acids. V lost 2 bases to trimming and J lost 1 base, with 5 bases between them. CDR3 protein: CASSFDRTDTQYF. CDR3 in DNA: TGCGCCAGCAGCTTCGACCGCACAGATACGCAGTATTTT.

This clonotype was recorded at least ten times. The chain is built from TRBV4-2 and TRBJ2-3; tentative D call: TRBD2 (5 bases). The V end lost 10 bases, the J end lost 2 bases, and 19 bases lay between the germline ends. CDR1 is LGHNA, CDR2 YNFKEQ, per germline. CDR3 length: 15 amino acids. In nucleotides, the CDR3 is TGTGCCAATTGTACCCCTAGCCGTAACACAGATACGCAGTATTTT. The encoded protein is CANCTPSRNTDTQYF.

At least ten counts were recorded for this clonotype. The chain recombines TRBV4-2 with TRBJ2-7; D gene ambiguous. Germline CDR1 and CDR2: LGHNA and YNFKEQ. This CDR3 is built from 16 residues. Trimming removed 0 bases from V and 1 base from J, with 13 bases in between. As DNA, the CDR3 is TGTGCCAGCAGCCAAGATCGAACTGTGAATTCCTACGAGCAGTACTTC. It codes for CASSQDRTVNSYEQYF.

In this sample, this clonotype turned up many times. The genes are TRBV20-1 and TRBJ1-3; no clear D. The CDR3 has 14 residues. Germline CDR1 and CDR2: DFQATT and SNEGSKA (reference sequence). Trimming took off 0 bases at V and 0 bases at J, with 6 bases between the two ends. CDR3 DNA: TGCAGTGCTAGAGATTCGACCTCTGGAAACACCATATATTTT. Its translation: CSARDSTSGNTIYF.

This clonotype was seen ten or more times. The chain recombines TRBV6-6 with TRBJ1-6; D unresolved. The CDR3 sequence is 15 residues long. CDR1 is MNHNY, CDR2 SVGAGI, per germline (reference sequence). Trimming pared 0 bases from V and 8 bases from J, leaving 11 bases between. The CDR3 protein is CASSYSGIMDSPLHF. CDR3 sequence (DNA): TGTGCCAGCAGTTACTCCGGGATCATGGATTCACCCCTCCACTTT.

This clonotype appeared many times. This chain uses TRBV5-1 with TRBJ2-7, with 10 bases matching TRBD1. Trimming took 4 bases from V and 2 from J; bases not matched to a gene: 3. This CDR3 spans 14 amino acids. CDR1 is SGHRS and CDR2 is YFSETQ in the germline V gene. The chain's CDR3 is CASSVGTGAYEQYV. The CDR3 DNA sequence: TGCGCCAGCAGCGTTGGGACAGGGGCCTACGAGCAGTACGTC.

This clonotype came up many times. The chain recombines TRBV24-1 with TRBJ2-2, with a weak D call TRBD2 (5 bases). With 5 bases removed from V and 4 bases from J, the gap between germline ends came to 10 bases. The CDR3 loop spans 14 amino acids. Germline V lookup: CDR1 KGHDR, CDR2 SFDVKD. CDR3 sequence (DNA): TGTGCCACCAGTGGGACTGTCGGCACCGGGGAGCTGTTTTTT. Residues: CATSGTVGTGELFF.

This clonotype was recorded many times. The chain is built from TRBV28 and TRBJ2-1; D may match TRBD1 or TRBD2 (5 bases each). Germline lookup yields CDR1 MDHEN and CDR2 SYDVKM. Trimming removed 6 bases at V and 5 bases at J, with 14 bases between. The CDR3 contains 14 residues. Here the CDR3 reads CASRDTPGHNEQFF. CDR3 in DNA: TGTGCCAGCAGGGACACCCCGGGGCACAATGAGCAGTTCTTC.

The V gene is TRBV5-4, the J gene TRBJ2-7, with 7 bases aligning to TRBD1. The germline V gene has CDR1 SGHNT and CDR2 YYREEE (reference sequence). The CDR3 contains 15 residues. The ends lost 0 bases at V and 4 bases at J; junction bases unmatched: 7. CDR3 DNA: TGTGCCAGCAGCTTGGGCCTTGGGACAGAATACGAGCAGTACTTC. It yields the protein CASSLGLGTEYEQYF.

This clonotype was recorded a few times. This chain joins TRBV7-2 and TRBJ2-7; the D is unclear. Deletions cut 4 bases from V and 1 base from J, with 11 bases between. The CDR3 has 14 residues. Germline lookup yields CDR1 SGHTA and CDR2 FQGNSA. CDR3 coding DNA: TGTGCCAGCAGCTCGCAGGAGACTTCCTACGAGCAGTACTTC. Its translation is CASSSQETSYEQYF. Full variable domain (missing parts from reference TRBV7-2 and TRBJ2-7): GAGVSQSPSNKVTEKGKDVELRCDPISGHTALYWYRQSLGQGLEFLIYFQGNSAPDKSGLPSDRFSAERTGGSVSTLTIQRTQQEDSAVYLCASSSQETSYEQYFGPGTRLTVT.

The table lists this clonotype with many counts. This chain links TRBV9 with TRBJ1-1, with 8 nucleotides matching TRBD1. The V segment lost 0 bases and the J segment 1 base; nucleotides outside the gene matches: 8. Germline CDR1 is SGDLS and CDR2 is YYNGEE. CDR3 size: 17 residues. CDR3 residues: CASSVAAGTGSNTEAFF. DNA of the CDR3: TGTGCCAGCAGCGTAGCGGCAGGGACAGGTTCGAACACTGAAGCTTTCTTT.

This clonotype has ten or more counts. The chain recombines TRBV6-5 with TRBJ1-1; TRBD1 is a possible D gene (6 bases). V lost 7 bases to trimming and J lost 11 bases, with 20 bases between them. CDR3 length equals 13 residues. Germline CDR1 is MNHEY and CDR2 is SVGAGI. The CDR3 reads CASTSPGADRAFF. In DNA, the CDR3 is TGTGCCAGCACGAGTCCCGGGGCCGACAGGGCTTTCTTT.

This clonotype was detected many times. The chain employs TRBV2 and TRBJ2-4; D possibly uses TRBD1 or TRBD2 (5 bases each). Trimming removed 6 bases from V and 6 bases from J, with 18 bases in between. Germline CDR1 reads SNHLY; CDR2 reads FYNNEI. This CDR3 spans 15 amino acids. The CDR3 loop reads CASSRDQQAGNIQYF. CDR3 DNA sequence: TGTGCCAGCAGCAGGGACCAACAAGCCGGAAACATTCAGTACTTC.

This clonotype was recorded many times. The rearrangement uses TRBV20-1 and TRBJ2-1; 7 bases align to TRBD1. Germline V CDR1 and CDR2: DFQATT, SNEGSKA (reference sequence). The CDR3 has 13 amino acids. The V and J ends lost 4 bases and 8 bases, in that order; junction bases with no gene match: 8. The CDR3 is CSATGTEGDEQFF. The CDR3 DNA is TGCAGTGCTACCGGGACAGAAGGCGATGAGCAGTTCTTC.

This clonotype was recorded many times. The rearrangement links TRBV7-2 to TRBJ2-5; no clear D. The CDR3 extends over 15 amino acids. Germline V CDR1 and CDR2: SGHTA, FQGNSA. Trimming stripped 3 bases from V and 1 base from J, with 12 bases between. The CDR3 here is CASSFQSGPQETQYF. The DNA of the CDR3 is TGTGCCAGCAGCTTCCAAAGTGGGCCCCAAGAGACCCAGTACTTC.

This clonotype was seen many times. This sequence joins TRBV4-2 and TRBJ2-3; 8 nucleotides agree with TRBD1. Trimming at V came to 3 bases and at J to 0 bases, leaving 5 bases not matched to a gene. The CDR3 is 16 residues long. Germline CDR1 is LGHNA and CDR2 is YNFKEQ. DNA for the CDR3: TGTGCCAGCAGCCAGGACACAGGGGGGAGCACAGATACGCAGTATTTT. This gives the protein CASSQDTGGSTDTQYF.

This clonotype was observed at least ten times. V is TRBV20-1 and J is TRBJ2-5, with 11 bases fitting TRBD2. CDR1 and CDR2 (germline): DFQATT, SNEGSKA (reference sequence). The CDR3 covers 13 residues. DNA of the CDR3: TGCGGTCGACTAGCGGGGAATTCTGAGACCCAGTACTTC. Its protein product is CGRLAGNSETQYF.

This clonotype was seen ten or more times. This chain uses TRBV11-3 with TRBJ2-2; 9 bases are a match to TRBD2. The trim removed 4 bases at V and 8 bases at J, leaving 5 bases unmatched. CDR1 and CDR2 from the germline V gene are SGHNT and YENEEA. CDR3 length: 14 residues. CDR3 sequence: CASSYGLASGELFF. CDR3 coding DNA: TGTGCCAGCAGCTACGGACTAGCGTCAGGGGAGCTGTTTTTT.

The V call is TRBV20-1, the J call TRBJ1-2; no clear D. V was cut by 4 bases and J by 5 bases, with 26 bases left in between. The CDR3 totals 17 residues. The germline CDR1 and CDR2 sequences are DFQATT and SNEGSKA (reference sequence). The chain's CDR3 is CSAINPQPAISRYGYTF. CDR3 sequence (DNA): TGCAGTGCTATCAATCCTCAACCCGCGATTAGTCGTTATGGCTACACCTTC.

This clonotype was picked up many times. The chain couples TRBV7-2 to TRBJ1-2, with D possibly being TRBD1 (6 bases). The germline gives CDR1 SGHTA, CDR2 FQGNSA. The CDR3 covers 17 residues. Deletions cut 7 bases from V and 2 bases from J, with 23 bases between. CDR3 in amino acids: CASTDYANRAPNYGYTF. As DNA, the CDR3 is TGTGCCAGCACTGATTACGCTAACAGGGCTCCCAACTATGGCTACACCTTC.

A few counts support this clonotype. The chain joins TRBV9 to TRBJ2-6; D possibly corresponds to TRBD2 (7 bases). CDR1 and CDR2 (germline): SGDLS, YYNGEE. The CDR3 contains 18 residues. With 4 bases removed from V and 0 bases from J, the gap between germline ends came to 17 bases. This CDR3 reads CASSLAGAPLSGANVLTF. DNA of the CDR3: TGTGCCAGCAGCCTTGCGGGGGCACCCCTCTCTGGGGCCAACGTCCTGACTTTC.